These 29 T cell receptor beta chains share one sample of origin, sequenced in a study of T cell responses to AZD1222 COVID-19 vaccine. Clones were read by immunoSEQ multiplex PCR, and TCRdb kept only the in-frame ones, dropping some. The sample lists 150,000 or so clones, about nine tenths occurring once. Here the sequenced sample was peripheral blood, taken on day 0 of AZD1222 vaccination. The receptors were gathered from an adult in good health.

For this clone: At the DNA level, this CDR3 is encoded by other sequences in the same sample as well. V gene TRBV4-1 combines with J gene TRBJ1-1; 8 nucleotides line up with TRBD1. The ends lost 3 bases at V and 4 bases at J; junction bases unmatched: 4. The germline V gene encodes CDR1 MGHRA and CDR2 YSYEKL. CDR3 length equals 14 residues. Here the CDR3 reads CASSQDRAGTEAFF. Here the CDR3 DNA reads TGCGCCAGCAGCCAGGACAGGGCTGGCACTGAAGCTTTCTTT.

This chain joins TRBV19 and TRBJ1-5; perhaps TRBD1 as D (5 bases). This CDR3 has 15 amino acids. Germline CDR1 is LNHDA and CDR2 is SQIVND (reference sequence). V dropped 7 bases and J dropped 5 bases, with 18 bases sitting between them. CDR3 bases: TGTGCCAGTACCCAATCGGACATCGAATATCAGCCCCAGCATTTT. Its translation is CASTQSDIEYQPQHF.

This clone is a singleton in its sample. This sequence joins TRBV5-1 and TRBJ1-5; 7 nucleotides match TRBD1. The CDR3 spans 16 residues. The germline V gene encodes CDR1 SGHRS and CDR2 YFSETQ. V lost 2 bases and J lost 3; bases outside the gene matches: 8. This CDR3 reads CASSLGGGQPNQPQHF. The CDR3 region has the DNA TGCGCCAGCAGCTTAGGAGGGGGCCAGCCCAATCAGCCCCAGCATTTT.

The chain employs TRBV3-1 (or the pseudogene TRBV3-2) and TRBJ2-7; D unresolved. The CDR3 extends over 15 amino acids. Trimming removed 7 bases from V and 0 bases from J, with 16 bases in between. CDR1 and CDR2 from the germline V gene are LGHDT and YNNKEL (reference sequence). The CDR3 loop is CASTLVLGGSYEQYF. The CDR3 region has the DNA TGTGCCAGCACCCTTGTCCTCGGCGGCTCCTACGAGCAGTACTTC.

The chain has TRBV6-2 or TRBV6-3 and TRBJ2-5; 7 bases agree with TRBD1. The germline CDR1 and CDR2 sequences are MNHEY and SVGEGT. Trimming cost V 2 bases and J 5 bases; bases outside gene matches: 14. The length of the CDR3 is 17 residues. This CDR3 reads CASSYIPDRLLGETQYF. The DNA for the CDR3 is TGTGCCAGCAGTTACATCCCGGACAGGCTGCTGGGGGAGACCCAGTACTTC.

CDR3 nucleotides: TGCGCCAGCACATTTGGGGCTACTAAAGAGACCCAGTACTTC. Encoded protein: CASTFGATKETQYF. This chain uses TRBV5-1 with TRBJ2-5; tentative D call: TRBD1 (5 bases). Trimming cost V 6 bases and J 3 bases, with 15 bases left between them. Looked up from germline, CDR1 is SGHRS and CDR2 is YFSETQ. The CDR3 is made up of 14 amino acids.

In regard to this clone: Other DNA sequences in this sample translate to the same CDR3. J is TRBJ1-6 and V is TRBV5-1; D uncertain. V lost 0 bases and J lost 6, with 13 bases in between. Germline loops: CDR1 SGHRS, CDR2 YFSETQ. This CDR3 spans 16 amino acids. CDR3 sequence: CASSLGAGGSNSPLHF. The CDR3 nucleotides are TGCGCCAGCAGCTTGGGGGCCGGAGGCAGTAATTCACCCCTCCACTTT.

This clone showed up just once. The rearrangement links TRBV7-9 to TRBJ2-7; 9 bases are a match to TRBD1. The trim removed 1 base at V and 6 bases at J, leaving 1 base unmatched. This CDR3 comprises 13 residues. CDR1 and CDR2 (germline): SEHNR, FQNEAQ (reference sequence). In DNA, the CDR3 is TGTGCCAGCAGCTTAGGACAGGGGGGCGAGCAGTACTTC. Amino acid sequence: CASSLGQGGEQYF.

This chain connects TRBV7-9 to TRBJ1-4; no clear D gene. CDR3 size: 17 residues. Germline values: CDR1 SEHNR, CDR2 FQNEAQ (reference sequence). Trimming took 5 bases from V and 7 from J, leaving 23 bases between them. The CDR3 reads CASSLRRDYLSPEKLFF. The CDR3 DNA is TGTGCCAGCAGCCTTAGACGCGATTATTTATCCCCTGAAAAACTGTTTTTT.

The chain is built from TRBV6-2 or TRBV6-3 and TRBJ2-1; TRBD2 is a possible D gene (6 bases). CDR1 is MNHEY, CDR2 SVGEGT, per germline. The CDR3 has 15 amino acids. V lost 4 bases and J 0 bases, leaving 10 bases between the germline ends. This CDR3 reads CASSSDGGSYNEQFF. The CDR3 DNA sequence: TGTGCCAGCAGTTCAGACGGGGGCTCCTACAATGAGCAGTTCTTC.

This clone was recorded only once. The DNA of the CDR3 is TGCGCCAGCAGCTTGGGTGACAGGTCAACCGGAAACACCATATATTTT. Translating it yields CASSLGDRSTGNTIYF. The rearrangement links TRBV5-1 to TRBJ1-3; D possibly corresponds to TRBD1 (6 bases). CDR1 and CDR2 (germline): SGHRS, YFSETQ. V was shortened by 0 bases and J by 4 bases, with 14 bases between the two germline ends. This CDR3 comprises 16 residues.

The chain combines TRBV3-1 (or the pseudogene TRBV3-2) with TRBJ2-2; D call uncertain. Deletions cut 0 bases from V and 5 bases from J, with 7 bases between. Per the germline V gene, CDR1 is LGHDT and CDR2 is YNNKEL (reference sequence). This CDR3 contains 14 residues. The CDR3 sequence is CASSQEGSTGELFF. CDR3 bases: TGTGCCAGCAGCCAAGAAGGGTCGACCGGGGAGCTGTTTTTT.

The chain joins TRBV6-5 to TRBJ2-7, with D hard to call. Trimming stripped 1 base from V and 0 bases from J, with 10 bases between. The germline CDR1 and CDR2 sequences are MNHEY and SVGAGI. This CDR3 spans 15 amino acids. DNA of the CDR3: TGTGCCAGCAGTTACTTCGGTCGCAGCTCCTACGAGCAGTACTTC. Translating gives CASSYFGRSSYEQYF.

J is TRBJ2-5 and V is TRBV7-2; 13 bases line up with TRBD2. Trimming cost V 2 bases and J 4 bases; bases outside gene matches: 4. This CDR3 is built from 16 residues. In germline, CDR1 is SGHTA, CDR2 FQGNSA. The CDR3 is CASSLTSGGAGETQYF. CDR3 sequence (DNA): TGTGCCAGCAGCTTAACTAGCGGGGGGGCCGGAGAGACCCAGTACTTC.

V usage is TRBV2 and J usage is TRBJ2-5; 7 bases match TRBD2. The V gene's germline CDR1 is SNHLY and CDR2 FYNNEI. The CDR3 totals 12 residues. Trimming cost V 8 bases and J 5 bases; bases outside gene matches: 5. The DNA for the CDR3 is TGTGCCAGCGGTGGGCGGGGGGAGACCCAGTACTTC. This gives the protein CASGGRGETQYF.

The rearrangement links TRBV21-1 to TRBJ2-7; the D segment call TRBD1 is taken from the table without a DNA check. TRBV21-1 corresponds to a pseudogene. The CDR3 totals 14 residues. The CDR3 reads CASPSRDSSYEQYF. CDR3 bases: TGTGCCAGCCCCAGTCGGGACAGCTCCTACGAGCAGTACTTC.

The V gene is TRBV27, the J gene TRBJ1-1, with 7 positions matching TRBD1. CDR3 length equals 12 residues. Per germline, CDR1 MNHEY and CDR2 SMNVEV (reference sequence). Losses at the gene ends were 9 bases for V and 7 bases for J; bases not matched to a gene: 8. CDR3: CASRGDRGEAFF. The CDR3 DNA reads TGTGCCAGTAGGGGGGACAGAGGTGAAGCTTTCTTT.

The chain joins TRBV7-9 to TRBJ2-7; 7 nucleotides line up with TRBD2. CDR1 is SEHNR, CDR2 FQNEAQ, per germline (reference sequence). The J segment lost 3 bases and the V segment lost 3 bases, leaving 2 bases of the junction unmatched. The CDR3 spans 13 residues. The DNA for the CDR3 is TGTGCCAGCAGCTTTGGCGGGGGCTACGAGCAGTACTTC. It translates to CASSFGGGYEQYF.

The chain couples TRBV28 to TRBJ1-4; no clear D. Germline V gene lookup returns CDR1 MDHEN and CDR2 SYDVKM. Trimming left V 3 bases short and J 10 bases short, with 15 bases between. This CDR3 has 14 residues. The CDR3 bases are TGTGCCAGCAGTTTGTCGGCAGGAGGTGGAAAACTGTTTTTT. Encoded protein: CASSLSAGGGKLFF.

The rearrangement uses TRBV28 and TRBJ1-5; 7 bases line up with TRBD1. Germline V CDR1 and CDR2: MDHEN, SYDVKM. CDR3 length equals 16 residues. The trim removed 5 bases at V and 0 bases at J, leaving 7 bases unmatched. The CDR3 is CASSAGGRDSNQPQHF. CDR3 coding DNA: TGTGCCAGCAGTGCAGGGGGGAGGGATAGCAATCAGCCCCAGCATTTT.

The CDR3 spells CASRRDRVSPLHF. The CDR3 nucleotides are TGTGCCAGCAGACGGGACAGGGTCTCACCCCTCCACTTT. The chain combines TRBV5-6 with TRBJ1-6; TRBD1 agrees at 9 bases. V lost 5 bases and J lost 10; bases outside the gene matches: 4. Germline V gene sequence: CDR1 SGHDT, CDR2 YYEEEE. This CDR3 comprises 13 residues.

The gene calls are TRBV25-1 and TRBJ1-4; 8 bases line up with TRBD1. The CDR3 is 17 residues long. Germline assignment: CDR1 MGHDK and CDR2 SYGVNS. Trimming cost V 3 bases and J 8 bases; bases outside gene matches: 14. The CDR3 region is CASSDFRRTGRSEKLFF. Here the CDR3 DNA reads TGTGCCAGCAGTGACTTTCGTAGGACAGGGCGCAGCGAAAAACTGTTTTTT.

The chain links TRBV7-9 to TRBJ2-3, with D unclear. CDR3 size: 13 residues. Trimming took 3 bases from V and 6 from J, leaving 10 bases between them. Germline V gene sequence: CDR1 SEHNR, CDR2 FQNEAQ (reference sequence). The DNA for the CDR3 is TGTGCCAGCAGCTTCCCCACTATGGATACGCAGTATTTT. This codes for CASSFPTMDTQYF.

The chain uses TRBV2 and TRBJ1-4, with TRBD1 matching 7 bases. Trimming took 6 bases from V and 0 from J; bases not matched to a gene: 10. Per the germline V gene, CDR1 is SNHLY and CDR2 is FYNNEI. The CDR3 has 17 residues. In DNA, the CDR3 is TGTGCCAGCAGCCAATCACAGGGGAGCACAACTAATGAAAAACTGTTTTTT. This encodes CASSQSQGSTTNEKLFF. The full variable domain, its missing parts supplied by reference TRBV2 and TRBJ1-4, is EPEVTQTPSHQVTQMGQEVILRCVPISNHLYFYWYRQILGQKVEFLVSFYNNEISEKSEIFDDQFSVERPDGSNFTLKIRSTKLEDSAMYFCASSQSQGSTTNEKLFFGSGTQLSVL.

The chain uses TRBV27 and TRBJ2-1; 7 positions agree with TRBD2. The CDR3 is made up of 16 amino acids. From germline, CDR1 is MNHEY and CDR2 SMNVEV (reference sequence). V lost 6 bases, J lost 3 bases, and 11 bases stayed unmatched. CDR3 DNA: TGTGCCAGCAGGTCCCTCCTAGCGGCACGCTACAATGAGCAGTTCTTC. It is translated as CASRSLLAARYNEQFF.

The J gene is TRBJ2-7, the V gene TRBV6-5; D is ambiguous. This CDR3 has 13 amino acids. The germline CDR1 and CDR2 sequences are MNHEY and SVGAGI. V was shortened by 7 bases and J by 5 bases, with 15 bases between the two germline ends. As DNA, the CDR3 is TGTGCCAGCATCCTTAGGTCGTTGGACGAGCAGTACTTC. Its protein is CASILRSLDEQYF.

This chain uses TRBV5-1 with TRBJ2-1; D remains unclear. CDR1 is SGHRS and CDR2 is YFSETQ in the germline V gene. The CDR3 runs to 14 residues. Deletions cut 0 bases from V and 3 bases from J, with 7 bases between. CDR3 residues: CASSLVSNYNEQFF. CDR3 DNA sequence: TGCGCCAGCAGCTTGGTTTCTAACTACAATGAGCAGTTCTTC.

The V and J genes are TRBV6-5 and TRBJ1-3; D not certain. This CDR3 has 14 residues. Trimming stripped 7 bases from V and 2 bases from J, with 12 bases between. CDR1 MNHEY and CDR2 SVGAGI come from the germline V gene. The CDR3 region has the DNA TGTGCCAGCATTAGGTGGGTCCCTGGAAACACCATATATTTT. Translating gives CASIRWVPGNTIYF.

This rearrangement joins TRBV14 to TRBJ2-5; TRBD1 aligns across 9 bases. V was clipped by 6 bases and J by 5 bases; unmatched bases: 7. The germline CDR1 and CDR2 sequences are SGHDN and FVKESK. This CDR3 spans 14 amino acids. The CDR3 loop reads CASRSGQGWETQYF. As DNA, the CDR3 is TGTGCCAGCAGGTCGGGACAGGGTTGGGAGACCCAGTACTTC.